These 8 T cell receptor beta chains came from one sample sequenced in a study of OX40 agonist ivuxolimab in advanced cancers. Some clones are missing from TCRdb's copy, which holds only in-frame ones; the method was immunoSEQ multiplex PCR. The data hold 9,000 to 13,000 clones, with roughly 80% observed a single time. The specimen comprised CD4+ or CD8+ T cells sorted from blood, sampled in a trial of the OX40 agonist ivuxolimab. The receptors were sampled from an adult with an advanced solid tumor such as melanoma, head and neck, liver or kidney cancer.

The chain has TRBV5-1 and TRBJ1-5; the D is unclear. V lost 0 bases, J lost 1 base, and 8 bases lay in between. CDR1 is SGHRS and CDR2 is YFSETQ in the germline V gene. CDR3 length: 15 amino acids. The CDR3 bases are TGCGCCAGCAGCTTGGGTGGTAACAGCAATCAGCCCCAGCATTTT. It encodes CASSLGGNSNQPQHF.

This chain links TRBV10-3 with TRBJ1-3; unclear D gene. Trimming pared 0 bases from V and 3 bases from J, leaving 12 bases between. The CDR3 loop spans 16 amino acids. Germline values: CDR1 ENHRY, CDR2 SYGVKD. CDR3 DNA sequence: TGTGCCATCAGTGAGTCACCGACCGGCTATGGAAACACCATATATTTT. Its protein is CAISESPTGYGNTIYF.

This chain connects TRBV5-1 to TRBJ2-5, with 8 bases fitting TRBD2. This CDR3 is built from 16 residues. Germline CDR1 is SGHRS and CDR2 is YFSETQ. The V gene end was trimmed by 2 bases and the J gene end by 4 bases; junction bases not matched to a gene: 10. CDR3 in DNA: TGCGCCAGCAGCTTCTCAAGCGGGAGAGGGGCAGAGACCCAGTACTTC. It codes for CASSFSSGRGAETQYF.

DNA of the CDR3: TGTGCCAGCAGCTTTGACACCGGGGAGCTGTTTTTT. Amino acid sequence: CASSFDTGELFF. This chain connects TRBV7-8 to TRBJ2-2; D gene unclear. The V end lost 3 bases, the J end lost 3 bases, and 2 bases lay between the germline ends. CDR1 and CDR2 from the germline V gene are SGHVS and FQNEAQ. The CDR3 sequence is 12 residues long. The variable domain in full, with the rest retrieved from reference TRBV7-8 and TRBJ2-2, is GAGVSQSPRYKVAKRGQDVALRCDPISGHVSLFWYQQALGQGPEFLTYFQNEAQLDKSGLPSDRFFAERPEGSVSTLKIQRTQQEDSAVYLCASSFDTGELFFGEGSRLTVL.

With respect to this clone: Other nucleotide sequences in the sample specify the same CDR3. The CDR3: CASSIVGGDEQYF. The CDR3, as DNA: TGTGCCAGTAGTATAGTAGGGGGCGACGAGCAGTACTTC. The chain couples TRBV19 to TRBJ2-7; 7 nucleotides match TRBD1. After removal of 1 base from V and 5 bases from J, the junction contained 2 bases not matched to a gene. Germline lookup yields CDR1 LNHDA and CDR2 SQIVND (reference sequence). The CDR3 length is 13 residues.

With regard to this clone: The same CDR3 arises from other DNA sequences in this sample as well. The chain combines TRBV27 with TRBJ2-7; 7 nucleotides line up with TRBD2. V was clipped by 5 bases and J by 5 bases; unmatched bases: 3. Germline V gene data show CDR1 as MNHEY and CDR2 as SMNVEV (reference sequence). This CDR3 region has 12 residues. The CDR3 coding sequence is TGTGCCAGCAGTCCCGGGACTAACGAGCAGTACTTC. Translation: CASSPGTNEQYF.

The rearrangement links TRBV6-1 to TRBJ2-1; D not certain. This CDR3 contains 8 residues. The ends were cut back, 5 bases at V and 16 bases at J, with 6 bases in the middle. CDR1 is MNHNS and CDR2 is SASEGT in the germline V gene. DNA of the CDR3: TGTGCCAGCAGTCCCCGATTCTTC. This sequence encodes CASSPRFF.

V and J are TRBV4-3 and TRBJ2-3; D gene unclear. V was pared by 8 bases and J by 1 base, with 16 bases between. Germline-derived CDR1 and CDR2 are LGHNA and YSLEER. The CDR3 has 15 amino acids. CDR3 coding DNA: TGCGCCAGCTCGATGGTAGGGCAGGGCACAGATACGCAGTATTTT. The encoded protein is CASSMVGQGTDTQYF.